Presented here are 32 T cell receptor beta chains from one specimen sequenced in a study of blood T cell repertoires in COVID-19. Only in-frame clones appear in the TCRdb table, and some are missing; sequencing was by immunoSEQ multiplex PCR. The sample has 250,000 to 300,000 clones, less than 90% seen once. Sequencing was carried out using peripheral blood. Receptors were obtained from a woman in her 30s with COVID-19, enrolled during active disease.

The sample holds one count of this clone. The V call is TRBV10-1, the J call TRBJ2-3; TRBD2 matches at 8 bases. The junction had 5 bases not matched to a gene; V was cut back by 6 bases and J by 6 bases. There are 13 residues in the CDR3. Germline V gene data show CDR1 as WNHNN and CDR2 as SYGVQD (reference sequence). CDR3 in amino acids: CASRSSGTDTQYF. In DNA form, the CDR3 reads TGCGCCAGCAGAAGTAGCGGGACGGATACGCAGTATTTT.

This clone appeared once. The chain uses TRBV29-1 and TRBJ1-3; D might be TRBD1 (5 bases). Germline CDR1 and CDR2: SQVTM and ANQGSEA. Trimming removed 4 bases at V and 4 bases at J, with 14 bases between. This CDR3 is 14 amino acids long. CDR3 nucleotides: TGCAGCGTTGGTCAGGGCGGTTACGGAAACACCATATATTTT. Residues: CSVGQGGYGNTIYF.

The rearrangement links TRBV19 to TRBJ2-1; TRBD2 matches 8 bases. The CDR3 length is 17 residues. J gave up 5 bases and V 4 bases, and 13 bases lay outside the gene matches. The germline CDR1 and CDR2 sequences are LNHDA and SQIVND (reference sequence). CDR3 in amino acids: CASSTEVRGTRHNEQFF. As DNA, the CDR3 is TGTGCCAGTAGTACGGAGGTTCGCGGGACTAGACACAATGAGCAGTTCTTC.

The chain combines TRBV27 with TRBJ2-2, with D tentatively TRBD1 (5 bases). Germline V gene sequence: CDR1 MNHEY, CDR2 SMNVEV (reference sequence). The CDR3 contains 14 residues. Trimming cost V 5 bases and J 4 bases, with 11 bases left between them. The CDR3 here is CASSPTGVTGELFF. DNA for the CDR3: TGTGCCAGCAGTCCCACAGGAGTCACCGGGGAGCTGTTTTTT.

This clone has only a few counts. The chain recombines TRBV11-2 with TRBJ2-7; TRBD1 is a possible D gene (6 bases). Germline V lookup: CDR1 SGHAT, CDR2 FQNNGV. This CDR3 is 14 amino acids long. The V gene lost 3 bases and the J gene lost 6 bases, with 15 bases spanning the gap. The chain's CDR3 is CASSLAGQNGEQYF. DNA for the CDR3: TGTGCCAGCAGCTTGGCTGGACAGAACGGCGAGCAGTACTTC.

This clone was seen a single time. The rearrangement joins TRBV3-1 (or the pseudogene TRBV3-2) to TRBJ2-3; D is ambiguous. V was pared by 3 bases and J by 0 bases, with 10 bases between. The CDR3 spans 15 residues. The germline V gene encodes CDR1 LGHDT and CDR2 YNNKEL (reference sequence). CDR3 loop: CASSQTRYSTDTQYF. Here the CDR3 DNA reads TGTGCCAGCAGCCAGACTCGCTATAGCACAGATACGCAGTATTTT.

The chain joins TRBV6-5 to TRBJ2-1; D not certain. From germline, CDR1 is MNHEY and CDR2 SVGAGI. The V end was cut by 3 bases, the J end by 9 bases, with 12 bases between. The length of the CDR3 is 13 residues. As DNA, the CDR3 is TGTGCCAGCAGTTATGTACACACGGGTGAGCAGTTCTTC. It encodes CASSYVHTGEQFF.

The chain uses TRBV5-1 and TRBJ2-5, with 15 bases aligning to TRBD2. Per germline, CDR1 SGHRS and CDR2 YFSETQ. V was pared by 4 bases and J by 3 bases, with 10 bases of the junction left unmatched. CDR3 length equals 18 residues. CDR3 residues: CASSLGTSGGPIEETQYF. CDR3 DNA sequence: TGCGCCAGCAGCCTAGGGACTAGCGGGGGGCCAATTGAAGAGACCCAGTACTTC.

This chain links TRBV4-1 with TRBJ2-1; 9 nucleotides line up with TRBD1. Per the germline V gene, CDR1 is MGHRA and CDR2 is YSYEKL. V trimming: 6 bases; J trimming: 3 bases; junction bases outside the gene matches: 6. The CDR3 is 15 amino acids. This CDR3 is CASSLQGADYNEQFF. The CDR3 nucleotides read TGCGCCAGCAGTCTACAGGGGGCTGACTACAATGAGCAGTTCTTC.

The chain has TRBV2 and TRBJ2-7, with TRBD1 matching over 10 bases. The CDR3 covers 14 residues. With 6 bases clipped from V and 7 bases from J, the junction kept 9 bases outside the gene matches. In germline, CDR1 is SNHLY, CDR2 FYNNEI. In nucleotides, the CDR3 is TGTGCCAGCAGGAAAGGACAGGGGGTGGGTGAGCAGTACTTC. It encodes CASRKGQGVGEQYF.

The chain links TRBV11-2 to TRBJ1-3; weak D call: TRBD1 (5 bases). There are 11 residues in the CDR3. Germline V gives CDR1 SGHAT, CDR2 FQNNGV. V lost 4 bases and J lost 7, with 5 bases in between. In DNA form, the CDR3 reads TGTGCCAGCAGCTGGGGCAACACCATATATTTT. This encodes CASSWGNTIYF.

The chain uses TRBV5-6 and TRBJ1-2; 7 bases line up with TRBD1. Germline V lookup: CDR1 SGHDT, CDR2 YYEEEE. Germline trimming cut 3 bases from V and 5 bases from J; bases unmatched to any gene: 4. This CDR3 spans 13 amino acids. This CDR3 reads CASSWGTAYGYTF. The CDR3 DNA reads TGTGCCAGCAGCTGGGGGACAGCTTATGGCTACACCTTC.

The chain has TRBV28 and TRBJ1-3; tentatively, D is TRBD1 (6 bases). Germline V CDR1 and CDR2: MDHEN, SYDVKM. The length of the CDR3 is 14 residues. The V end lost 5 bases, the J end lost 3 bases, and 11 bases lay between the germline ends. Here the CDR3 reads CASSLGGVGNTIYF. CDR3 DNA sequence: TGTGCCAGCAGTCTAGGGGGGGTTGGAAACACCATATATTTT.

The chain is built from TRBV18 and TRBJ1-2, with D uncertain. Germline V gene data show CDR1 as KGHSH and CDR2 as LQKENI. Trimming removed 6 bases at V and 8 bases at J, with 25 bases between. The CDR3 spans 16 residues. The chain's CDR3 is CASSLSNGMFDHGYTF. CDR3 DNA: TGTGCCAGCTCCCTTTCGAACGGGATGTTCGATCACGGCTACACCTTC. The full variable domain, its missing parts supplied by reference TRBV18 and TRBJ1-2, is NAGVMQNPRHLVRRRGQEARLRCSPMKGHSHVYWYRQLPEEGLKFMVYLQKENIIDESGMPKERFSAEFPKEGPSILRIQQVVRGDSAAYFCASSLSNGMFDHGYTFGSGTRLTVV.

The chain links TRBV11-3 to TRBJ2-1; TRBD1 agrees at 7 bases. The CDR3 runs to 13 residues. CDR1 and CDR2 from the germline V gene are SGHNT and YENEEA. V was clipped by 10 bases and J by 6 bases; unmatched bases: 9. The CDR3 DNA reads TGTGCCACCGACACAGGACAGGTCAATGAGCAGTTCTTC. Its translation is CATDTGQVNEQFF.

The chain couples TRBV14 to TRBJ2-7, with D tentatively TRBD2 (6 bases). The CDR3 consists of 17 residues. Germline lookup yields CDR1 SGHDN and CDR2 FVKESK. V was clipped by 2 bases and J by 2 bases, with 19 bases between them. In nucleotides, the CDR3 is TGTGCCAGCAGCCAATCCGTCGGGGGAGCGATTCCCTACGAGCAGTACTTC. Its protein product is CASSQSVGGAIPYEQYF.

The J gene is TRBJ2-2, the V gene TRBV27; 8 bases agree with TRBD1. The trim removed 6 bases at V and 3 bases at J, leaving 12 bases unmatched. This CDR3 is 17 amino acids long. The germline V gene has CDR1 MNHEY and CDR2 SMNVEV (reference sequence). As DNA, the CDR3 is TGTGCCAGCAGCCCGGAACCGGGACAGGCCTACACCGGGGAGCTGTTTTTT. Amino acid sequence: CASSPEPGQAYTGELFF.

This chain joins TRBV19 and TRBJ2-7; 7 bases are shared with TRBD2. The V gene end was trimmed by 7 bases and the J gene end by 3 bases; junction bases not matched to a gene: 6. The length of the CDR3 is 13 residues. Germline CDR1 is LNHDA and CDR2 is SQIVND (reference sequence). For the CDR3, the DNA is TGTGCCAGTAAGTTAACGGGGGGCTACGAGCAGTACTTC. Translating it yields CASKLTGGYEQYF.

J is TRBJ1-1 and V is TRBV7-8; a weak D match, TRBD1 (5 bases). The germline V gene has CDR1 SGHVS and CDR2 FQNEAQ. The CDR3 sequence is 15 residues long. The ends were cut back, 4 bases at V and 5 bases at J, with 17 bases in the middle. CDR3 in DNA: TGTGCCAGCAGCTCTCCGGGGGGTATAGGGACTGAAGCTTTCTTT. It codes for CASSSPGGIGTEAFF. Filled out from reference TRBV7-8 and TRBJ1-1, the complete variable domain reads GAGVSQSPRYKVAKRGQDVALRCDPISGHVSLFWYQQALGQGPEFLTYFQNEAQLDKSGLPSDRFFAERPEGSVSTLKIQRTQQEDSAVYLCASSSPGGIGTEAFFGQGTRLTVV.

The chain uses TRBV12-3 or TRBV12-4 and TRBJ2-1; D ambiguous. The CDR3 is made up of 13 amino acids. The V end was cut by 6 bases, the J end by 10 bases, with 16 bases between. CDR3 amino acids: CASRTAFSLEQFF. CDR3 nucleotides: TGTGCCAGCAGGACTGCCTTTAGCTTGGAGCAGTTCTTC.

The chain joins TRBV13 to TRBJ2-1; 9 bases map to TRBD1. The CDR3 sequence is 16 residues long. Per germline, CDR1 PRHDT and CDR2 FYEKMQ (reference sequence). The junction had 15 bases not matched to a gene; V was cut back by 6 bases and J by 9 bases. The CDR3 region is CASRSSPGQGLSEQFF. DNA of the CDR3: TGTGCCAGCAGATCGAGCCCGGGACAGGGCCTAAGTGAGCAGTTCTTC. Filled out from reference TRBV13 and TRBJ2-1, the complete variable domain reads AAGVIQSPRHLIKEKRETATLKCYPIPRHDTVYWYQQGPGQDPQFLISFYEKMQSDKGSIPDRFSAQQFSDYHSELNMSSLELGDSALYFCASRSSPGQGLSEQFFGPGTRLTVL.

The genes are TRBV5-8 and TRBJ1-5; D is ambiguous. With 7 bases removed from V and 0 bases from J, the gap between germline ends came to 14 bases. This CDR3 spans 15 amino acids. CDR1 SGHTS and CDR2 YDEGEE come from the germline V gene. CDR3 sequence (DNA): TGTGCCAGCGGCGGGAGACTTTATAGCAATCAGCCCCAGCATTTT. This encodes CASGGRLYSNQPQHF.

The chain is built from TRBV7-8 and TRBJ2-7; possibly TRBD2 for D (5 bases). CDR1 is SGHVS, CDR2 FQNEAQ, per germline. Deletions cut 5 bases from V and 3 bases from J, with 17 bases between. The length of the CDR3 is 15 residues. The CDR3 region has the DNA TGTGCCAGCAGCAGCGTAGGGAGCGGACGCTACGAGCAGTACTTC. Translated: CASSSVGSGRYEQYF.

The rearrangement links TRBV9 to TRBJ2-1, with TRBD1 matching 9 bases. The CDR3 contains 16 residues. Trimming at V came to 3 bases and at J to 5 bases, leaving 9 bases not matched to a gene. The V gene's germline CDR1 is SGDLS and CDR2 YYNGEE. CDR3 sequence reads: CASSGLTGGLDNEQFF. As DNA, the CDR3 is TGTGCCAGCAGCGGCCTAACAGGGGGCTTGGACAATGAGCAGTTCTTC.

The chain links TRBV7-2 to TRBJ1-2, with a possible D match to TRBD1 (5 bases). This CDR3 is 13 amino acids long. Per the germline V gene, CDR1 is SGHTA and CDR2 is FQGNSA. The ends were cut back, 5 bases at V and 4 bases at J, with 11 bases in the middle. The CDR3 spells CASSPGGGYGYTF. Here the CDR3 DNA reads TGTGCCAGCAGCCCGGGCGGGGGCTATGGCTACACCTTC.

The chain is built from TRBV7-9 and TRBJ1-1; unclear D gene. The CDR3 has 13 amino acids. Trimming removed 8 bases at V and 7 bases at J, with 17 bases between. Germline-derived CDR1 and CDR2 are SEHNR and FQNEAQ (reference sequence). CDR3: CASSQTTRGEAFF. CDR3 bases: TGTGCCAGCTCACAAACGACGCGGGGTGAAGCTTTCTTT.

The chain joins TRBV6-6 to TRBJ1-3; D is uncertain. The CDR3 consists of 16 residues. Germline CDR1 reads MNHNY; CDR2 reads SVGAGI (reference sequence). Deletions cut 2 bases from V and 0 bases from J, with 11 bases between. Here the CDR3 reads CASSYPPGSSGNTIYF. The CDR3 DNA sequence: TGTGCCAGCAGTTACCCACCGGGGAGCTCTGGAAACACCATATATTTT.

This chain links TRBV7-2 with TRBJ1-6, with a possible D match to TRBD1 (5 bases). Germline-derived CDR1 and CDR2 are SGHTA and FQGNSA. V was clipped by 1 base and J by 7 bases, with 11 bases between them. CDR3 size: 15 residues. CDR3 sequence reads: CASSLGGRANSPLHF. The CDR3 DNA sequence: TGTGCCAGCAGCTTAGGCGGCAGGGCCAATTCACCCCTCCACTTT.

V usage is TRBV15 and J usage is TRBJ1-1; 8 positions agree with TRBD1. V dropped 0 bases and J dropped 7; count of bases not matched to a gene: 7. CDR3 length equals 15 residues. From germline, CDR1 is LNHNV and CDR2 YYDKDF (reference sequence). The CDR3 region is CATSRDPGGANEAFF. As DNA, the CDR3 is TGTGCCACCAGCAGAGACCCAGGGGGCGCAAATGAAGCTTTCTTT. The variable domain in full, with the rest retrieved from reference TRBV15 and TRBJ1-1, is DAMVIQNPRYQVTQFGKPVTLSCSQTLNHNVMYWYQQKSSQAPKLLFHYYDKDFNNEADTPDNFQSRRPNTSFCFLDIRSPGLGDTAMYLCATSRDPGGANEAFFGQGTRLTVV.

This sequence joins TRBV6-2 or TRBV6-3 and TRBJ2-5, with 10 bases aligning to TRBD2. In germline, CDR1 is MNHEY, CDR2 SVGEGT. The trim removed 2 bases at V and 7 bases at J, leaving 16 bases unmatched. The CDR3 covers 18 residues. The CDR3 DNA is TGTGCCAGCAGTTACGGGGTAGCGGGGGGCCACCCACCGGGGACCCAGTACTTC. It is translated as CASSYGVAGGHPPGTQYF.

V is TRBV19 and J is TRBJ2-5; tentatively, D is TRBD2 (6 bases). CDR1 LNHDA and CDR2 SQIVND come from the germline V gene (reference sequence). Trimming removed 7 bases at V and 7 bases at J, with 16 bases between. CDR3 length: 13 amino acids. The CDR3 DNA reads as TGTGCCAGTAAAGCTGGAGGGTACGGGACCCAGTACTTC. Amino acids: CASKAGGYGTQYF.

This sequence joins TRBV9 and TRBJ1-2, with D possibly being TRBD1 (5 bases). CDR1 and CDR2 (germline): SGDLS, YYNGEE. Trimming shortened V by 0 bases and J by 4 bases, and 13 bases separated the two germline ends. There are 15 residues in the CDR3. This chain's CDR3 is CASSVGQAGGYGYTF. The CDR3 coding sequence is TGTGCCAGCAGCGTAGGTCAGGCGGGGGGCTATGGCTACACCTTC.